This T cell receptor beta chain was recovered during a study of a mutant IDH1 vaccine in newly diagnosed glioma. This clone was counted a single time. No antigen is known for it. The time point was: week 23, last vaccination. The study gave 300 ug of mutant IDH1 20-mer peptide per vaccine dose, with topical imiquimod. Profiling relied on immunoSEQ multiplex PCR, and the TCRdb table lists in-frame clones only, not all of them. The data show 50,000 to 85,000 clones, roughly 84% seen once. Losses at the gene ends were 5 bases for V and 7 bases for J; bases not matched to a gene: 9. Germline CDR1 and CDR2: SEHNR and FQNEAQ (reference sequence). The CDR3 extends over 14 amino acids.

Here the sequenced sample was PBMCs, taken from a glioma patient whose treatment included an IDH1 peptide vaccine. The sequence was collected from a man aged 18 to 29 with glioma. The genes are TRBV7-9 and TRBJ1-2, with 8 bases that match TRBD1. CDR3 sequence reads: CASSEEGQVGGYTF. The DNA for the CDR3 is TGTGCCAGCAGCGAGGAGGGACAGGTTGGTGGCTACACCTTC.